Each of the 32 T cell receptor beta chains below was sequenced from the same sample in a study of cytomegalovirus exposure and HLA in healthy donors. The PCR contained 60 Vbeta and 13 Jbeta primers. Sequencing was performed with immunoSEQ multiplex PCR; in TCRdb, only in-frame clones are kept and a portion is missing. The repertoire consists of 250,000 to 350,000 clones, with about four fifths occurring once and the leading ten covering about 0.28%. Input material: PBMCs. These receptor sequences come from a girl aged 2-9 years in good health and CMV-seronegative.

This clone was detected only once. The chain is built from TRBV19 and TRBJ2-1; 8 bases are a match to TRBD2. The CDR3 is made up of 19 amino acids. The J segment lost 1 base and the V segment lost 0 bases, leaving 11 bases of the junction unmatched. The germline gives CDR1 LNHDA, CDR2 SQIVND (reference sequence). The CDR3 nucleotides read TGTGCCAGTAGTATAGATCGGAGCGGGAGCCGGGCATCCTACAATGAGCAGTTCTTC. This gives the protein CASSIDRSGSRASYNEQFF. Full variable domain (missing parts from reference TRBV19 and TRBJ2-1): DGGITQSPKYLFRKEGQNVTLSCEQNLNHDAMYWYRQDPGQGLRLIYYSQIVNDFQKGDIAEGYSVSREKKESFPLTVTSAQKNPTAFYLCASSIDRSGSRASYNEQFFGPGTRLTVL.

The V and J genes are TRBV27 and TRBJ2-5; D is perhaps TRBD2 (6 bases). TRBJ2-7 matches the DNA end more closely, so the J call is doubtful. The CDR3 spans 15 residues. Germline V gene sequence: CDR1 MNHEY, CDR2 SMNVEV (reference sequence). CDR3 in DNA: TGTGCCAGCAGTTTAATTGTAGGAGGGAACGGCGAGCAGTACTTC. Encoded protein: CASSLIVGGNGEQYF.

This chain links TRBV28 with TRBJ2-7; weak D call: TRBD2 (6 bases). The CDR3 is made up of 17 amino acids. The V end was cut by 5 bases, the J end by 4 bases, with 24 bases between. Germline assignment: CDR1 MDHEN and CDR2 SYDVKM. CDR3 coding DNA: TGTGCCAGCAGTACGGTGGGCAGACAAATCCGGGGGTACGAGCAGTACTTC. Translation gives CASSTVGRQIRGYEQYF.

The chain has TRBV7-9 and TRBJ1-1, with D uncertain. The germline V gene encodes CDR1 SEHNR and CDR2 FQNEAQ (reference sequence). This CDR3 contains 15 residues. Trimming removed 1 base from V and 4 bases from J, with 13 bases in between. The CDR3 nucleotides are TGTGCCAGCAGCTTAGGTCGCCGGGGTAGCACTGAAGCTTTCTTT. Protein product: CASSLGRRGSTEAFF.

V usage is TRBV10-1 and J usage is TRBJ2-7; possible D gene TRBD1, 6 bases. The length of the CDR3 is 14 residues. Trimming cost V 5 bases and J 2 bases, with 13 bases left between them. CDR1 and CDR2 from the germline V gene are WNHNN and SYGVQD (reference sequence). CDR3 coding DNA: TGCGCCAGCAGTCGTACAGGGACGGCCTACGAGCAGTACTTC. Amino acid sequence: CASSRTGTAYEQYF.

The chain is built from TRBV28 and TRBJ1-6; the match to TRBD1 covers 8 bases. Per germline, CDR1 MDHEN and CDR2 SYDVKM. V trimming: 8 bases; J trimming: 9 bases; junction bases outside the gene matches: 6. The CDR3 sequence is 13 residues long. In DNA, the CDR3 is TGTGCCAGCGCGGACAGGGCCGGTTCACCCCTCCACTTT. Its protein is CASADRAGSPLHF.

This clone was picked up one time. Relative to the germline gene, one junction end is altered; a read error may explain this. This chain links TRBV5-1 with TRBJ1-2; no clear D. This CDR3 comprises 15 residues. CDR1 is SGHRS, CDR2 YFSETQ, per germline. In DNA form, the CDR3 reads TGCGCCAGCAGCTTGGTTTCAGATCCTAACTATGGCTACACTTTC. Translation gives CASSLVSDPNYGYTF. The full variable domain, with the rest looked up from reference TRBV5-1 and TRBJ1-2, is KAGVTQTPRYLIKTRGQQVTLSCSPISGHRSVSWYQQTPGQGLQFLFEYFSETQRNKGNFPGRFSGRQFSNSRSEMNVSTLELGDSALYLCASSLVSDPNYGYTFGSGTRLTVV.

The chain recombines TRBV6-5 with TRBJ2-7; TRBD2 matches at 7 bases. This CDR3 region has 14 residues. CDR1 and CDR2 (germline): MNHEY, SVGAGI. J lost 2 bases, V lost 6 bases, and 7 bases had no gene match. The CDR3 loop is CASSSRGEAYEQYF. The CDR3 nucleotides are TGTGCCAGCAGCTCCCGGGGGGAGGCCTACGAGCAGTACTTC.

The gene calls are TRBV13 and TRBJ1-5; a possible D gene is TRBD1 (5 bases). The CDR3 loop spans 12 amino acids. Trimming stripped 6 bases from V and 7 bases from J, with 10 bases between. CDR1 is PRHDT and CDR2 is FYEKMQ in the germline V gene (reference sequence). The CDR3 reads CASRPQGQPQHF. DNA for the CDR3: TGTGCCAGCAGGCCTCAGGGACAGCCCCAGCATTTT. Filled out from reference TRBV13 and TRBJ1-5, the complete variable domain reads AAGVIQSPRHLIKEKRETATLKCYPIPRHDTVYWYQQGPGQDPQFLISFYEKMQSDKGSIPDRFSAQQFSDYHSELNMSSLELGDSALYFCASRPQGQPQHFGDGTRLSIL.

CDR3 DNA sequence: TGTGCCAGCAGTTACGCAGGACAGGGGGTCGATTCACCCCTCCACTTT. This translates into CASSYAGQGVDSPLHF. The chain carries TRBV6-7 and TRBJ1-6; 10 bases are shared with TRBD1. TRBV6-7 is annotated as an ORF whose role is uncertain. With 2 bases clipped from V and 8 bases from J, the junction kept 6 bases outside the gene matches. This CDR3 has 16 amino acids.

This chain uses TRBV28 with TRBJ2-3; tentatively, D is TRBD1 (6 bases). Per the germline V gene, CDR1 is MDHEN and CDR2 is SYDVKM. The CDR3 length is 12 residues. V lost 6 bases to trimming and J lost 2 bases, with 6 bases between them. This CDR3 is CASRGATDTQYF. The DNA of the CDR3 is TGTGCCAGCAGGGGGGCCACAGATACGCAGTATTTT.

The gene calls are TRBV21-1 and TRBJ2-7; the table's TRBD2 call for D was not verified on the DNA. TRBV21-1 constitutes a pseudogene. This CDR3 has 16 residues. In nucleotides, the CDR3 is TGTGCCAGCGGGGGGGGGCTCGGGGGCTTCTACTACGAGCAGTACTTC. Amino acid sequence: CASGGGLGGFYYEQYF.

The chain couples TRBV5-6 to TRBJ2-1, with 13 bases fitting TRBD2. The CDR3 runs 18 residues. Germline loops: CDR1 SGHDT, CDR2 YYEEEE. J lost 0 bases, V lost 1 base, and 4 bases had no gene match. The chain's CDR3 is CASSLTSGGGSSYNEQFF. The DNA for the CDR3 is TGTGCCAGCAGCTTGACTAGCGGGGGGGGCAGCTCCTACAATGAGCAGTTCTTC. The full variable domain, its missing parts supplied by reference TRBV5-6 and TRBJ2-1, is DAGVTQSPTHLIKTRGQQVTLRCSPKSGHDTVSWYQQALGQGPQFIFQYYEEEERQRGNFPDRFSGHQFPNYSSELNVNALLLGDSALYLCASSLTSGGGSSYNEQFFGPGTRLTVL.

The chain is built from TRBV28 and TRBJ1-5, with a weak D call TRBD1 (5 bases). Germline V gene data show CDR1 as MDHEN and CDR2 as SYDVKM. The V end lost 6 bases, the J end lost 7 bases, and 16 bases lay between the germline ends. The CDR3 has 14 amino acids. Here the CDR3 DNA reads TGTGCCAGCAGCCTCCCCGCAGGGCACCAGCCCCAGCATTTT. Amino acid sequence: CASSLPAGHQPQHF. Supplemented by reference TRBV28 and TRBJ1-5, the full variable domain reads DVKVTQSSRYLVKRTGEKVFLECVQDMDHENMFWYRQDPGLGLRLIYFSYDVKMKEKGDIPEGYSVSREKKERFSLILESASTNQTSMYLCASSLPAGHQPQHFGDGTRLSIL.

The CDR3 spells CASSQDRGYTDTQYF. CDR3 nucleotides: TGCGCCAGCAGCCAAGATCGGGGATACACAGATACGCAGTATTTT. The rearrangement links TRBV4-1 to TRBJ2-3; D perhaps matches TRBD2 (5 bases). Looked up from germline, CDR1 is MGHRA and CDR2 is YSYEKL. CDR3 length: 15 amino acids. V was shortened by 0 bases and J by 2 bases, with 9 bases between the two germline ends.

As to this clone: Sequence at one end of the junction differs from germline and may be a read error. This chain uses TRBV10-3 with TRBJ1-5; TRBD1 is a possible D gene (5 bases). Germline V gene data show CDR1 as ENHRY and CDR2 as SYGVKD. This CDR3 has 14 residues. The chain's CDR3 is CAIGDDRPNQPQHF. CDR3 coding DNA: TGTGCCATCGGTGATGACAGACCCAATCAGCCCCAGCATTTT.

V usage is TRBV6-5 and J usage is TRBJ2-5, with a weak D call TRBD1 (6 bases). The J call may be wrong; the DNA end is better matched by TRBJ2-7. Germline CDR1 is MNHEY and CDR2 is SVGAGI. The CDR3 covers 12 residues. CDR3 residues: CASGRGTYEQYF. Here the CDR3 DNA reads TGTGCCAGCGGTAGGGGGACCTACGAGCAGTACTTC.

This sequence joins TRBV27 and TRBJ1-4; weak D call: TRBD1 (6 bases). The CDR3 extends over 15 amino acids. The germline gives CDR1 MNHEY, CDR2 SMNVEV (reference sequence). Trimming removed 0 bases from V and 5 bases from J, with 10 bases in between. CDR3 coding DNA: TGTGCCAGCAGTTTATCGGCCAGGGGAAATGAAAAACTGTTTTTT. Encoded protein: CASSLSARGNEKLFF. The full variable domain, in which reference TRBV27 and TRBJ1-4 provide the parts outside the CDR3, is EAQVTQNPRYLITVTGKKLTVTCSQNMNHEYMSWYRQDPGLGLRQIYYSMNVEVTDKGDVPEGYKVSRKEKRNFPLILESPSPNQTSLYFCASSLSARGNEKLFFGSGTQLSVL.

The CDR3 loop is CASRSSGRGYNEQFF. The CDR3 region has the DNA TGTGCCAGCAGGTCAAGCGGGAGAGGATACAATGAGCAGTTCTTC. The genes are TRBV28 and TRBJ2-1; 8 bases fit TRBD2. V was pared by 6 bases and J by 4 bases, with 8 bases of the junction left unmatched. The germline V gene has CDR1 MDHEN and CDR2 SYDVKM. CDR3 size: 15 residues.

V and J are TRBV28 and TRBJ2-1, with D hard to call. CDR1 and CDR2 from the germline V gene are MDHEN and SYDVKM. Trimming took 5 bases from V and 10 from J, leaving 18 bases between them. The CDR3 has 14 residues. The CDR3 loop reads CASSPSLAIREQFF. CDR3 sequence (DNA): TGTGCCAGCAGTCCCAGTTTGGCTATCAGGGAGCAGTTCTTC.

V gene TRBV9 combines with J gene TRBJ2-1; 11 positions agree with TRBD2. From germline, CDR1 is SGDLS and CDR2 YYNGEE. V shed 4 bases, J shed 6 bases, and the junction held 6 bases outside the gene matches. The CDR3 has 15 amino acids. The CDR3 DNA reads as TGTGCCAGCAGCCCCGGGACTAGCGGACTCAATGAGCAGTTCTTC. The encoded protein is CASSPGTSGLNEQFF. The full variable domain, rest sourced from reference TRBV9 and TRBJ2-1, is DSGVTQTPKHLITATGQRVTLRCSPRSGDLSVYWYQQSLDQGLQFLIQYYNGEERAKGNILERFSAQQFPDLHSELNLSSLELGDSALYFCASSPGTSGLNEQFFGPGTRLTVL.

The rearrangement links TRBV5-4 to TRBJ2-7; 16 nucleotides agree with TRBD2. V lost 4 bases and J lost 7; bases outside the gene matches: 5. CDR3 length: 15 residues. Germline V gene sequence: CDR1 SGHNT, CDR2 YYREEE (reference sequence). CDR3 bases: TGTGCCAGCAGCGGGACTAGCGGGAGGGCGGGGGAGCAGTACTTC. Protein product: CASSGTSGRAGEQYF. Drawing the rest from reference TRBV5-4 and TRBJ2-7, the complete variable domain is ETGVTQSPTHLIKTRGQQVTLRCSSQSGHNTVSWYQQALGQGPQFIFQYYREEENGRGNFPPRFSGLQFPNYSSELNVNALELDDSALYLCASSGTSGRAGEQYFGPGTRLTVT.

This clone showed up just once. This chain uses TRBV28 with TRBJ2-7, with 7 nucleotides matching TRBD1. Per germline, CDR1 MDHEN and CDR2 SYDVKM. The CDR3 is 16 residues long. The V and J ends lost 7 bases and 5 bases, in that order; junction bases with no gene match: 17. The CDR3 region is CASTARDRALGNEQYF. The CDR3 DNA is TGTGCCAGCACCGCACGTGACAGGGCTTTGGGAAACGAGCAGTACTTC.

The chain has TRBV19 and TRBJ2-7; 14 bases align to TRBD2. Germline lookup yields CDR1 LNHDA and CDR2 SQIVND (reference sequence). Trimming cost V 6 bases and J 2 bases; bases outside gene matches: 9. This CDR3 has 17 amino acids. CDR3 residues: CASRVGLAGDRTYEQYF. DNA for the CDR3: TGTGCCAGTAGGGTGGGACTAGCGGGAGATCGTACCTACGAGCAGTACTTC.

The chain carries TRBV9 and TRBJ2-5; 11 bases agree with TRBD2. V shed 1 base and J 2 bases; nucleotides not matched to a gene: 4. CDR3 length equals 16 residues. CDR1 is SGDLS, CDR2 YYNGEE, per germline. DNA for the CDR3: TGTGCCAGCAGCGTATTGGGACTAGCGGATCAAGAGACCCAGTACTTC. This sequence encodes CASSVLGLADQETQYF.

This chain joins TRBV28 and TRBJ2-4; D perhaps matches TRBD1 (6 bases). CDR1 and CDR2 (germline): MDHEN, SYDVKM. The CDR3 is made up of 14 amino acids. V was clipped by 5 bases and J by 3 bases, with 11 bases between them. The CDR3 sequence is CASSKTGLKNIQYF. CDR3 bases: TGTGCCAGCAGTAAGACAGGCCTCAAAAACATTCAGTACTTC.

Only one count was recorded for this clone. V and J are TRBV18 and TRBJ2-1, with D possibly being TRBD1 (7 bases). The CDR3 extends over 15 amino acids. Germline CDR1 and CDR2: KGHSH and LQKENI. Trimming shortened V by 2 bases and J by 6 bases, and 14 bases separated the two germline ends. The CDR3 DNA reads TGTGCCAGCTCACCAAACCAGGGGGGACCCAATGAGCAGTTCTTC. Protein: CASSPNQGGPNEQFF.

V gene TRBV11-2 combines with J gene TRBJ2-2; TRBD2 agrees at 7 bases. CDR3 size: 13 residues. Trimming removed 5 bases from V and 6 bases from J; junction bases left unmatched: 3. The germline CDR1 and CDR2 sequences are SGHAT and FQNNGV. This CDR3 is CASSPREAGELFF. The CDR3 nucleotides read TGTGCCAGCAGCCCCCGGGAGGCCGGGGAGCTGTTTTTT. Looking up the rest from reference TRBV11-2 and TRBJ2-2 gives the full variable domain: EAGVAQSPRYKIIEKRQSVAFWCNPISGHATLYWYQQILGQGPKLLIQFQNNGVVDDSQLPKDRFSAERLKGVDSTLKIQPAKLEDSAVYLCASSPREAGELFFGEGSRLTVL.

The chain recombines TRBV14 with TRBJ1-2; TRBD1 agrees at 8 bases. Germline V gene sequence: CDR1 SGHDN, CDR2 FVKESK. The CDR3 has 13 amino acids. V gave up 4 bases and J gave up 4 bases; unmatched junction bases: 2. The CDR3 loop reads CASSPGQVYGYTF. CDR3 nucleotides: TGTGCCAGCAGCCCGGGACAGGTCTATGGCTACACCTTC. The full variable domain, completed using reference TRBV14 and TRBJ1-2, is EAGVTQFPSHSVIEKGQTVTLRCDPISGHDNLYWYRRVMGKEIKFLLHFVKESKQDESGMPNNRFLAERTGGTYSTLKVQPAELEDSGVYFCASSPGQVYGYTFGSGTRLTVV.

The chain joins TRBV12-5 to TRBJ1-2; 9 bases fit TRBD1. V gave up 1 base and J gave up 8 bases; unmatched junction bases: 8. Germline assignment: CDR1 LGHNT and CDR2 FRNRAP. CDR3 size: 15 residues. For the CDR3, the DNA is TGTGCTAGTGGTTTGGACAGGGGGCGATCTTGGGGCTACACCTTC. It translates to CASGLDRGRSWGYTF.

This chain connects TRBV2 to TRBJ1-2; 7 bases agree with TRBD1. V lost 3 bases and J lost 4; bases outside the gene matches: 2. Germline loops: CDR1 SNHLY, CDR2 FYNNEI. CDR3 length: 13 amino acids. This chain's CDR3 is CASSDDRAYGYTF. The CDR3 nucleotides read TGTGCCAGCAGTGATGACAGGGCCTATGGCTACACCTTC.

The gene calls are TRBV5-1 and TRBJ1-2; 8 bases line up with TRBD1. Germline CDR1 reads SGHRS; CDR2 reads YFSETQ. The CDR3 extends over 15 amino acids. Trimming removed 4 bases from V and 7 bases from J; junction bases left unmatched: 12. The CDR3 nucleotides read TGCGCCAGCAGCGGGGACAGGAACCCCGGGGGTGGCTACACCTTC. The encoded protein is CASSGDRNPGGGYTF.